These 22 T cell receptor beta chains originate from one sample sequenced in a study of molecular identifiers for immune sequencing clone quantification. Using its own MiXCR run on the PCR reads, TCRdb lists one record per CDR3 protein. The table shows some 580,000 distinct CDR3 sequences, with over 25% occurring only once. The sequencing input was naive CD8+ T cells from blood, with Jurkat cell RNA spiked in. As for subset: FACS-sorted CD8+CD4-CCR7+CD45RA+ naive T cells. The receptors here all came from a human donor in good health. Some libraries in this study had Jurkat cell RNA spiked in.

This clonotype was counted at least ten times. The chain joins TRBV6-6 to TRBJ2-3; D unclear. The germline V gene has CDR1 MNHNY and CDR2 SVGAGI (reference sequence). This CDR3 comprises 13 residues. The V and J ends lost 0 bases and 4 bases respectively, with 5 bases between them. The CDR3 spells CASSYSFPDTQYF. CDR3 bases: TGTGCCAGCAGTTACTCGTTCCCAGATACGCAGTATTTT.

In this sample, this clonotype turned up many times. The V gene is TRBV12-3 or TRBV12-4, the J gene TRBJ1-3; the match to TRBD1 covers 7 bases. The CDR3 is 14 amino acids. V lost 6 bases to trimming and J lost 0 bases; unmatched junction nucleotides: 2. The CDR3: CASSGDSSGNTIYF. CDR3 bases: TGTGCCAGCAGCGGGGACAGCTCTGGAAACACCATATATTTT.

This clonotype has just a few counts. The chain recombines TRBV12-5 with TRBJ1-4; D is unresolved. The ends were cut back, 0 bases at V and 8 bases at J, with 10 bases in the middle. The CDR3 totals 14 residues. In germline, CDR1 is LGHNT, CDR2 FRNRAP. CDR3 nucleotides: TGTGCTAGTGGTTTGGTATCTCCTTTGGAAAAACTGTTTTTT. It encodes CASGLVSPLEKLFF. The full variable domain, rest sourced from reference TRBV12-5 and TRBJ1-4, is DARVTQTPRHKVTEMGQEVTMRCQPILGHNTVFWYRQTMMQGLELLAYFRNRAPLDDSGMPKDRFSAEMPDATLATLKIQPSEPRDSAVYFCASGLVSPLEKLFFGSGTQLSVL.

The table lists this clonotype with a few counts. The chain combines TRBV5-6 with TRBJ2-2; TRBD1 is a possible D gene (5 bases). The CDR3 runs 15 residues. Trimming removed 1 base at V and 6 bases at J, with 13 bases between. Germline CDR1 and CDR2: SGHDT and YYEEEE. Here the CDR3 DNA reads TGTGCCAGCAGCTTGTTGCCAGGGAATGCCGGGGAGCTGTTTTTT. It translates to CASSLLPGNAGELFF.

V and J are TRBV7-7 and TRBJ2-3; maybe TRBD2 (5 bases). In germline, CDR1 is SSHAT, CDR2 FNYEAQ (reference sequence). The CDR3 spans 15 residues. Trimming pared 2 bases from V and 4 bases from J, leaving 13 bases between. DNA for the CDR3: TGTGCCAGCAGCTTAATTTTCGGGGAGCCAGATACGCAGTATTTT. Residues: CASSLIFGEPDTQYF.

This clonotype came up a few times. V is TRBV28 and J is TRBJ2-1; 7 positions agree with TRBD2. Germline values: CDR1 MDHEN, CDR2 SYDVKM. The CDR3 covers 14 residues. The junction had 6 bases not matched to a gene; V was cut back by 1 base and J by 9 bases. The CDR3: CASSLLEGGGEQFF. CDR3 DNA sequence: TGTGCCAGCAGTTTATTGGAAGGCGGGGGTGAGCAGTTCTTC.

This clonotype has ten or more counts. This rearrangement joins TRBV6-5 to TRBJ2-1; tentatively, D is TRBD1 (6 bases). Trimming removed 0 bases at V and 6 bases at J, with 12 bases between. The CDR3 covers 15 residues. From germline, CDR1 is MNHEY and CDR2 SVGAGI. The CDR3 nucleotides are TGTGCCAGCAGTTACTCGAAGGGGGTTAGCAATGAGCAGTTCTTC. As protein: CASSYSKGVSNEQFF.

This clonotype was found a few times. The chain's CDR3 is CASTLGTGYQPQHF. DNA for the CDR3: TGTGCCAGCACACTGGGGACAGGATATCAGCCCCAGCATTTT. The V gene is TRBV6-2 or TRBV6-3, the J gene TRBJ1-5; 8 positions match TRBD1. With 7 bases clipped from V and 5 bases from J, the junction kept 7 bases outside the gene matches. The CDR3 sequence is 14 residues long. Per germline, CDR1 MNHEY and CDR2 SVGEGT.

The table lists this clonotype with many counts. The chain uses TRBV12-3 or TRBV12-4 and TRBJ1-1; 7 bases fit TRBD1. The trim removed 6 bases at V and 1 base at J, leaving 11 bases unmatched. The CDR3 totals 16 residues. CDR3 amino acids: CASSPPWGQTNTEAFF. CDR3 bases: TGTGCCAGCAGCCCTCCCTGGGGACAGACGAACACTGAAGCTTTCTTT.

Comments on this clonotype: This may come from a read error, since a much larger clone is one base off. CDR3 DNA: TGTGTCAGCAGCCCATTCAACGGGGGGAAAGATACGCAGTATTTT. This sequence encodes CVSSPFNGGKDTQYF. The V gene is TRBV14, the J gene TRBJ2-3; 7 bases fit TRBD2. This CDR3 has 15 residues. Germline V CDR1 and CDR2: SGHDN, FVKESK.

This clonotype was counted only a few times. The chain joins TRBV4-1 to TRBJ2-1; 7 nucleotides align to TRBD2. The germline V gene encodes CDR1 MGHRA and CDR2 YSYEKL. Trimming took 4 bases from V and 0 from J; bases not matched to a gene: 12. The CDR3 covers 18 residues. The CDR3 spells CASSLMGGTGGSYNEQFF. CDR3 nucleotides: TGCGCCAGCAGCCTGATGGGAGGGACGGGGGGCTCCTACAATGAGCAGTTCTTC.

This clonotype was picked up a small number of times. This chain uses TRBV4-3 with TRBJ2-5; 10 bases align to TRBD2. V was pared by 3 bases and J by 1 base, with 8 bases of the junction left unmatched. The germline V gene has CDR1 LGHNA and CDR2 YSLEER. The CDR3 contains 17 residues. The CDR3 reads CASSQAHSGGFQETQYF. CDR3 bases: TGCGCCAGCAGCCAGGCCCATAGCGGGGGGTTCCAAGAGACCCAGTACTTC.

This clonotype was found many times. This chain links TRBV19 with TRBJ2-3; a possible D gene is TRBD2 (5 bases). CDR3 length: 14 amino acids. Looked up from germline, CDR1 is LNHDA and CDR2 is SQIVND (reference sequence). Trimming removed 1 base at V and 3 bases at J, with 8 bases between. CDR3 coding DNA: TGTGCCAGTAGTATAGCGGGGTTTACAGATACGCAGTATTTT. Translated: CASSIAGFTDTQYF.

This clonotype has ten or more counts. The genes are TRBV18 and TRBJ1-1; 8 bases are a match to TRBD1. The CDR3 sequence is 15 residues long. Germline V gene sequence: CDR1 KGHSH, CDR2 LQKENI. With V trimmed by 3 bases and J by 1 base, 4 bases remained unmatched. Written as DNA, the CDR3 is TGTGCCAGCTCACCGGACAGGGTTACGAACACTGAAGCTTTCTTT. It is translated as CASSPDRVTNTEAFF.

A few counts support this clonotype. The rearrangement joins TRBV6-5 to TRBJ1-3; D unclear. Germline values: CDR1 MNHEY, CDR2 SVGAGI. Trimming removed 0 bases from V and 2 bases from J, with 11 bases in between. This CDR3 has 16 amino acids. Here the CDR3 reads CASSYSKGRTGNTIYF. CDR3 coding DNA: TGTGCCAGCAGTTACTCGAAGGGCAGGACTGGAAACACCATATATTTT.

Worth noting for this clonotype: A single base separates this from a much larger clone, so it may be a read error. The chain has TRBV20-1 and TRBJ2-4; D gene uncertain. Near its end, the DNA agrees better with TRBJ2-7, so the J call may be wrong. CDR1 DFQATT and CDR2 SNEGSKA come from the germline V gene (reference sequence). CDR3 length: 12 residues. CDR3 coding DNA: TGCAGTGCTAGGCCCCTCCCCTACGAGCAGTACTTC. The encoded protein is CSARPLPYEQYF.

This clonotype was recorded at least ten times. The chain uses TRBV5-4 and TRBJ2-7; perhaps TRBD2 as D (5 bases). The V end lost 2 bases, the J end lost 2 bases, and 14 bases lay between the germline ends. Germline CDR1 and CDR2: SGHNT and YYREEE (reference sequence). This CDR3 comprises 15 residues. This CDR3 is CASSFRGESAYEQYF. The CDR3 nucleotides read TGTGCCAGCAGCTTCCGTGGGGAGTCGGCCTACGAGCAGTACTTC.

The gene calls are TRBV5-3 and TRBJ2-7; 8 nucleotides match TRBD2. TRBV5-3 qualifies as an ORF whose function is uncertain. V lost 8 bases to trimming and J lost 7 bases; unmatched junction nucleotides: 11. The CDR3 totals 13 residues. As DNA, the CDR3 is TGTGCCAGCAGCAAACCGGGACTAGAGGAGCAGTACTTC. Its translation is CASSKPGLEEQYF.

This clonotype was picked up a small number of times. J is TRBJ2-3 and V is TRBV27; D gene uncertain. V was shortened by 11 bases and J by 5 bases, with 8 bases between the two germline ends. The V gene's germline CDR1 is MNHEY and CDR2 SMNVEV (reference sequence). The CDR3 extends over 10 amino acids. CDR3 residues: CALCRDTQYF. The CDR3 nucleotides read TGTGCCCTCTGTCGAGATACGCAGTATTTT.

The genes are TRBV7-9 and TRBJ2-7; 8 nucleotides line up with TRBD2. The DNA end lines up better with TRBJ2-1; the J call may be wrong. CDR3 length: 17 amino acids. Germline CDR1 SEHNR, CDR2 FQNEAQ (reference sequence). CDR3: CASSPHDWGLDVYEQFF. The CDR3 nucleotides are TGTGCCAGCAGCCCACACGATTGGGGACTAGATGTTTACGAGCAGTTCTTC.

This clonotype was picked up many times. CDR3 protein: CASSPRTGGRNTDTQYF. The DNA for the CDR3 is TGTGCCAGCAGCCCACGAACGGGGGGCCGGAACACAGATACGCAGTATTTT. This chain links TRBV11-2 with TRBJ2-3, with a tentative D call TRBD2 (7 bases). The V end was cut by 5 bases, the J end by 2 bases, with 20 bases between. The CDR3 is 17 residues long. CDR1 and CDR2 from the germline V gene are SGHAT and FQNNGV.

This clonotype showed up many times. V usage is TRBV5-4 and J usage is TRBJ2-7; 7 bases map to TRBD1. There are 13 residues in the CDR3. The germline gives CDR1 SGHNT, CDR2 YYREEE (reference sequence). V lost 0 bases to trimming and J lost 6 bases; unmatched junction nucleotides: 3. Here the CDR3 reads CASSLEGAVEQYF. Here the CDR3 DNA reads TGTGCCAGCAGCTTGGAGGGGGCGGTCGAGCAGTACTTC.